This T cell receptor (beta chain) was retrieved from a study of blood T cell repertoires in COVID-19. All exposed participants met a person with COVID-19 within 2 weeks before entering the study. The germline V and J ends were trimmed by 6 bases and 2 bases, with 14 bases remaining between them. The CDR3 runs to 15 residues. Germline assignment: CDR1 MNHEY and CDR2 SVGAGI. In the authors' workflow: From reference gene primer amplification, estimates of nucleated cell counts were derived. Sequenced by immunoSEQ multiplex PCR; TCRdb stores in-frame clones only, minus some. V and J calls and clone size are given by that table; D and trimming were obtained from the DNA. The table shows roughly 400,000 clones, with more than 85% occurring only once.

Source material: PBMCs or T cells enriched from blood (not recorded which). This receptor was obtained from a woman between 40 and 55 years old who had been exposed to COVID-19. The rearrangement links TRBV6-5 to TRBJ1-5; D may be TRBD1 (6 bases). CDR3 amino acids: CASSTGGAGNQPQHF. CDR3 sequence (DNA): TGTGCCAGCAGCACTGGGGGCGCGGGCAATCAGCCCCAGCATTTT.